The rows below give T cell receptor beta chains drawn from one sample of a study of blood T cell repertoires in COVID-19. Sequenced by immunoSEQ multiplex PCR; TCRdb stores in-frame clones only, minus some. The data hold roughly 41,000 clones, with about 74% observed a single time. The specimen was peripheral blood. These receptors were taken from a man between 65 and 85 years old with COVID-19, enrolled during active disease. Each CDR3 is given with its conserved first and last residue. D genes are given only for firm matches. Not all rows give a size; the values are once, few, many and, for expanded clones, a class.

CDR3nt: TGTGCCAGCAGCTTAGGACAGGGGACAATTGAAGCTTTCTTT; CDR3aa: CASSLGQGTIEAFF; d_gene: TRBD1; v_gene: TRBV13; abundance: .; j_gene: TRBJ1-1
CDR3nt: TGTGCCAGCAGTTACTCGGCTAGATTAGGTGAGCAGTTCTTC; CDR3aa: CASSYSARLGEQFF; d_gene: .; v_gene: TRBV6-5; abundance: .; j_gene: TRBJ2-1
CDR3nt: TGTGCCAGCAACAGGGACCTCCCTTCACCCCTCCACTTT; CDR3aa: CASNRDLPSPLHF; d_gene: .; v_gene: TRBV5-8; abundance: .; j_gene: TRBJ1-6
CDR3nt: TGTGCCAGCAGCCCACTCCGGGACAGGCAACTGTTCTTT; CDR3aa: CASSPLRDRQLFF; d_gene: TRBD1; v_gene: TRBV12-3/TRBV12-4; abundance: .; j_gene: TRBJ1-1
CDR3nt: TGTGCCAGCAGTTTATGGGGGACACACTCCTACGAGCAGTACTTC; CDR3aa: CASSLWGTHSYEQYF; d_gene: .; v_gene: TRBV28; abundance: few; j_gene: TRBJ2-7
CDR3nt: TGTGCCAGCAGCTTGGGGCGGGGCCAACCCCAAGAGACCCAGTACTTC; CDR3aa: CASSLGRGQPQETQYF; d_gene: .; v_gene: TRBV5-8; abundance: .; j_gene: TRBJ2-5
CDR3nt: TGTGCCAGCCTTAACCACGGAGTGACGGGGTCACCCCTCCACTTT; CDR3aa: CASLNHGVTGSPLHF; d_gene: .; v_gene: TRBV2; abundance: .; j_gene: TRBJ1-6
CDR3nt: TGTGCCAGTAGTATTCGACAGCCGTATAATTCACCCCTCCACTTT; CDR3aa: CASSIRQPYNSPLHF; d_gene: .; v_gene: TRBV19; abundance: .; j_gene: TRBJ1-6
CDR3nt: TGTGCCAGCAGCAAACAGGGGGGAAACACCATATATTTT; CDR3aa: CASSKQGGNTIYF; d_gene: .; v_gene: TRBV21-1; abundance: few; j_gene: TRBJ1-3
CDR3nt: TGTGCCAGCAGCTTAGGCGGCTATGGCTACACCTTC; CDR3aa: CASSLGGYGYTF; d_gene: .; v_gene: TRBV11-2; abundance: .; j_gene: TRBJ1-2
CDR3nt: TGTGCCACCAGTGATTTAACACAGGGGGTGGCAGATACGCAGTATTTT; CDR3aa: CATSDLTQGVADTQYF; d_gene: TRBD1; v_gene: TRBV24-1; abundance: .; j_gene: TRBJ2-3
CDR3nt: TGTGCCAGCAGCTTGGCCCGGACAGGGGATTTCAAAAACATTCAGTACTTC; CDR3aa: CASSLARTGDFKNIQYF; d_gene: TRBD1; v_gene: TRBV5-6; abundance: .; j_gene: TRBJ2-4
CDR3nt: TGTGCCAGCAGTAGAAACAGGGGGCGAAATTCACCCCTCCACTTT; CDR3aa: CASSRNRGRNSPLHF; d_gene: TRBD1; v_gene: TRBV27; abundance: once; j_gene: TRBJ1-6
CDR3nt: TGTGCCAGCAGGTTACAGGGTCGGTCCTACGAGCAGTACTTC; CDR3aa: CASRLQGRSYEQYF; d_gene: .; v_gene: TRBV27; abundance: once; j_gene: TRBJ2-7
CDR3nt: TGTGCCAGCAGCTCAGGGGTTAGCACCATATATTTT; CDR3aa: CASSSGVSTIYF; d_gene: .; v_gene: TRBV5-6; abundance: .; j_gene: TRBJ1-3
CDR3nt: TGTGCCAGCAGCTTCCACAGGGGGCAGGACTATGGCTACACCTTC; CDR3aa: CASSFHRGQDYGYTF; d_gene: TRBD1; v_gene: TRBV5-8; abundance: .; j_gene: TRBJ1-2
CDR3nt: TGTGCCAGCAGCCTACGAGGTCTAGCGGAGGCCCTTAGCACAGATACGCAGTATTTT; CDR3aa: CASSLRGLAEALSTDTQYF; d_gene: TRBD2; v_gene: TRBV11-2; abundance: .; j_gene: TRBJ2-3
CDR3nt: TGTGCCAGAACCCCCCCGGACAGGGGAATTTCTGAAGCTTTCTTT; CDR3aa: CARTPPDRGISEAFF; d_gene: TRBD1; v_gene: TRBV2; abundance: .; j_gene: TRBJ1-1
CDR3nt: TGTGCCAGCAGCTTAGGACTGCTGACGGCTCCTAATGAACGAGCTTTCTTT; CDR3aa: CASSLGLLTAPNERAFF; d_gene: .; v_gene: TRBV11-2; abundance: few; j_gene: TRBJ1-1
CDR3nt: TGTGCCAGCAGTTTCCCAATCCCCTCAGACATAACTGGGTACGAGCAGTACTTC; CDR3aa: CASSFPIPSDITGYEQYF; d_gene: .; v_gene: TRBV28; abundance: .; j_gene: TRBJ2-7
CDR3nt: TGTGCCAGCAGTGAACTTAGCGGGAGCATTTATACGCAGTATTTT; CDR3aa: CASSELSGSIYTQYF; d_gene: TRBD2; v_gene: TRBV6-1; abundance: medium-sized; j_gene: TRBJ2-3
CDR3nt: TGTGCCAGCAGCCAAGGAGGGACAGGGAATTCACCCCTCCACTTT; CDR3aa: CASSQGGTGNSPLHF; d_gene: TRBD1; v_gene: TRBV3-1/TRBV3-2; abundance: once; j_gene: TRBJ1-6
CDR3nt: TGTGCCAGCAGTGAAACGGACAGGGTAGCCAAAAACATTCAGTACTTC; CDR3aa: CASSETDRVAKNIQYF; d_gene: TRBD1; v_gene: TRBV6-1; abundance: .; j_gene: TRBJ2-4
CDR3nt: TGTGCCACCAGTGAATCCGGGGGGAAGACCCAGTACTTC; CDR3aa: CATSESGGKTQYF; d_gene: TRBD2; v_gene: TRBV24-1; abundance: many; j_gene: TRBJ2-5
CDR3nt: TGTGCCAGCAGTTTACCCCCCGGGACAGGGAATGAAGCTTTCTTT; CDR3aa: CASSLPPGTGNEAFF; d_gene: TRBD1; v_gene: TRBV28; abundance: .; j_gene: TRBJ1-1
CDR3nt: TGTGCCAGCAGCACTCAATCCGAGGGGACAGGGTGCGATGGCTACACCTTC; CDR3aa: CASSTQSEGTGCDGYTF; d_gene: .; v_gene: TRBV21-1; abundance: .; j_gene: TRBJ1-2
CDR3nt: TGTGCCAGCAGTCTACTAGGTGGGGTCAACCAGCCCCAGCATTTT; CDR3aa: CASSLLGGVNQPQHF; d_gene: .; v_gene: TRBV6-2/TRBV6-3; abundance: few; j_gene: TRBJ1-5
CDR3nt: TGTGCCAGCAGCGACAGCAGGCGGGACGTCCTGGACGAGCAGTACTTC; CDR3aa: CASSDSRRDVLDEQYF; d_gene: .; v_gene: TRBV11-3; abundance: .; j_gene: TRBJ2-7